Listed here are 30 T cell receptor beta chains from one sample, sequenced in a study of regulatory T cells in long-lasting Graves disease (TCRdb year 2021). The time point label corresponds to: newly diagnosed GD, antithyroid drugs for less than 3 months. For both TCR sequencing and RNA sequencing, RNA was extracted from PBMCs using TRIzol. The receptor library was made with multiplex PCR. Sequencer: Illumina HiSeq 4000. To build TCR beta libraries, CDR3 regions were amplified by Arm-PCR using iRepertoire HTBI primers. Through fastp at Q25 and MiXCR, TCRdb rebuilt clones from the public reads, retaining in-frame beta chains. Rows are combined by CDR3 protein, so each entry shows the most common genes and DNA. The sample table holds roughly 500,000 distinct CDR3 sequences, of which approximately 12% were seen once. The ten largest make up more than 8.5% of the sample. The same data also contributed to another study, on T cells in Graves' hyperthyroidism and ophthalmopathy.

The specimen comprised peripheral blood mononuclear cells (PBMCs), sampled at new diagnosis, from a patient treated with antithyroid drugs. These receptors originate from a man aged 25 to 40 with Graves disease. Donor details come from another sample of the same person, matched by shared clones.

This clonotype has ten or more counts. The V call is TRBV28, the J call TRBJ1-5; D gene ambiguous. Germline V gives CDR1 MDHEN, CDR2 SYDVKM. CDR3 size: 13 residues. Trimming removed 4 bases at V and 2 bases at J, with 6 bases between. The CDR3 nucleotides are TGTGCCAGCAGTTGGCCAGGCAATCAGCCCCAGCATTTT. Translated: CASSWPGNQPQHF.

This clonotype has a count of ten or more. J is TRBJ2-5 and V is TRBV29-1; the D is unclear. The CDR3 loop spans 12 amino acids. In germline, CDR1 is SQVTM, CDR2 ANQGSEA. The V end lost 5 bases, the J end lost 4 bases, and 11 bases lay between the germline ends. CDR3 in DNA: TGCAGCGTTCTGATGGAAGTAGAGACCCAGTACTTC. This translates into CSVLMEVETQYF.

This clonotype has at least ten counts. The chain uses TRBV12-3 or TRBV12-4 and TRBJ1-2; tentatively, D is TRBD1 (5 bases). The CDR3 loop spans 14 amino acids. The V end lost 7 bases, the J end lost 4 bases, and 16 bases lay between the germline ends. The CDR3 DNA follows: TGTGCCAGCACTCCTGGGGCCAATCTCTATGGCTACACCTTC. Amino acids: CASTPGANLYGYTF.

This clonotype has a count of ten or more. The chain is built from TRBV20-1 and TRBJ2-3; unclear D gene. The CDR3 has 13 amino acids. Germline CDR1 and CDR2: DFQATT and SNEGSKA (reference sequence). Trimming left V 6 bases short and J 2 bases short, with 12 bases between. The CDR3 protein is CSAPAVPTDTQYF. The DNA of the CDR3 is TGCAGTGCACCTGCGGTGCCCACAGATACGCAGTATTTT.

The rearrangement joins TRBV27 to TRBJ1-5; no clear D. This CDR3 has 15 amino acids. The V end lost 6 bases, the J end lost 0 bases, and 12 bases lay between the germline ends. CDR1 is MNHEY and CDR2 is SMNVEV in the germline V gene (reference sequence). The CDR3 bases are TGTGCCAGCAGGAGGACGGGGTATAGCAATCAGCCCCAGCATTTT. It encodes CASRRTGYSNQPQHF.

This clonotype was recorded a few times. This clone may be a read error of a much larger clone one base away. V and J are TRBV6-2 or TRBV6-3 and TRBJ2-3; 9 nucleotides align to TRBD2. V gave up 4 bases and J gave up 0 bases; unmatched junction bases: 8. CDR1 and CDR2 (germline): MNHEY, SVGEGT. The CDR3 length is 17 residues. CDR3 bases: TGTGCCAGCAGTTTCGGGACTAGCAGGGTTAGCACAGATACGCAGTATTTT. Its protein is CASSFGTSRVSTDTQYF.

This chain links TRBV4-1 with TRBJ2-2, with a possible D match to TRBD1 (8 bases). The CDR3 consists of 15 residues. Trimming removed 1 base at V and 6 bases at J, with 12 bases between. CDR1 and CDR2 (germline): MGHRA, YSYEKL. The CDR3 DNA is TGCGCCAGCAGCCAAGTAACAGGGGGGGCCGGGGAGCTGTTTTTT. This sequence encodes CASSQVTGGAGELFF.

The chain has TRBV5-1 and TRBJ2-5; possible D gene TRBD1, 6 bases. This CDR3 has 14 residues. V was trimmed by 10 bases and J by 3 bases, leaving 19 bases between them. The V gene's germline CDR1 is SGHRS and CDR2 YFSETQ. The CDR3 loop reads CAGRKGDQEETQYF. The CDR3 DNA follows: TGCGCCGGAAGGAAGGGGGACCAGGAAGAGACCCAGTACTTC.

Ten or more counts support this clonotype. The chain joins TRBV5-1 to TRBJ2-1, with D possibly TRBD2 on 6 matching bases. The CDR3 sequence is 15 residues long. V lost 1 base and J lost 6, with 14 bases in between. CDR1 and CDR2 from the germline V gene are SGHRS and YFSETQ. This chain's CDR3 is CASSLPSVTTNEQFF. DNA of the CDR3: TGCGCCAGCAGCTTGCCTAGCGTGACGACCAATGAGCAGTTCTTC.

This clonotype was seen repeatedly, ten times or more. The chain joins TRBV29-1 to TRBJ2-6; unclear D gene. Trimming left V 5 bases short and J 0 bases short, with 8 bases between. The CDR3 sequence is 14 residues long. Germline-derived CDR1 and CDR2 are SQVTM and ANQGSEA. The DNA of the CDR3 is TGCAGCGTTCGGCAGACCTCTGGGGCCAACGTCCTGACTTTC. Residues: CSVRQTSGANVLTF.

This clonotype was seen a single time. This could be a read error, since a much larger clone is one nucleotide away. This chain uses TRBV7-2 with TRBJ1-2; no clear D. The CDR3 spans 12 residues. V was cut by 5 bases and J by 6 bases, with 10 bases left in between. Germline V lookup: CDR1 SGHTA, CDR2 FQGNSA. CDR3 sequence (DNA): TGTGCCAGCAGCCGAGACGGCCATGGCTACACCTTC. This codes for CASSRDGHGYTF. The full variable domain, in which reference TRBV7-2 and TRBJ1-2 provide the parts outside the CDR3, is GAGVSQSPSNKVTEKGKDVELRCDPISGHTALYWYRQSLGQGLEFLIYFQGNSAPDKSGLPSDRFSAERTGGSVSTLTIQRTQQEDSAVYLCASSRDGHGYTFGSGTRLTVV.

This clonotype was seen repeatedly, ten times or more. This chain joins TRBV20-1 and TRBJ2-3, with TRBD2 matching over 12 bases. Germline loops: CDR1 DFQATT, CDR2 SNEGSKA (reference sequence). V trimming: 0 bases; J trimming: 0 bases; junction bases outside the gene matches: 13. This CDR3 is built from 20 residues. CDR3 loop: CSARDQWASGRVTSTDTQYF. The CDR3 DNA is TGCAGTGCTAGAGATCAATGGGCTAGCGGGAGGGTAACTAGCACAGATACGCAGTATTTT.

This clonotype showed up many times. The CDR3 DNA reads as TGTGCCAGCAGTGTCATAGGGGGTGTTTCCTACGAGCAGTACTTC. This codes for CASSVIGGVSYEQYF. V is TRBV6-1 and J is TRBJ2-7, with a weak D call TRBD1 (6 bases). The germline V gene encodes CDR1 MNHNS and CDR2 SASEGT. V lost 4 bases and J lost 1, with 14 bases in between. The CDR3 loop spans 15 amino acids.

V is TRBV18 and J is TRBJ2-1, with a possible D match to TRBD2 (6 bases). Germline V gives CDR1 KGHSH, CDR2 LQKENI. Trimming stripped 5 bases from V and 7 bases from J, with 15 bases between. The CDR3 sequence is 14 residues long. CDR3 protein: CASSFGSSGNEQFF. CDR3 nucleotide sequence: TGTGCCAGCTCATTCGGGAGCTCGGGGAATGAGCAGTTCTTC. The whole variable domain, filled in from reference TRBV18 and TRBJ2-1, reads NAGVMQNPRHLVRRRGQEARLRCSPMKGHSHVYWYRQLPEEGLKFMVYLQKENIIDESGMPKERFSAEFPKEGPSILRIQQVVRGDSAAYFCASSFGSSGNEQFFGPGTRLTVL.

This clonotype was recorded at least ten times. The DNA for the CDR3 is TGTGCCATCAGTGATCAGAGAAACAATGAGCAGTTCTTC. Encoded protein: CAISDQRNNEQFF. The chain recombines TRBV10-3 with TRBJ2-1; D ambiguous. CDR1 is ENHRY, CDR2 SYGVKD, per germline. Trimming took off 3 bases at V and 5 bases at J, with 8 bases between the two ends. The CDR3 is 13 residues long.

This clonotype was seen a few times. V and J are TRBV27 and TRBJ1-1; TRBD1 matches at 7 bases. Germline values: CDR1 MNHEY, CDR2 SMNVEV (reference sequence). The CDR3 is 12 residues long. With 8 bases clipped from V and 3 bases from J, the junction kept 3 bases outside the gene matches. CDR3 DNA: TGTGCCAGCCAGGGGGGTTACACTGAAGCTTTCTTT. As protein: CASQGGYTEAFF.

This clonotype was seen a few times. The chain recombines TRBV7-8 with TRBJ2-2; D tentatively reads TRBD1 or TRBD2 (6 bases each). The CDR3 loop spans 17 amino acids. The V end lost 5 bases, the J end lost 0 bases, and 16 bases lay between the germline ends. Germline-derived CDR1 and CDR2 are SGHVS and FQNEAQ. CDR3 loop: CASSRWGAESNTGELFF. The CDR3 DNA reads TGTGCCAGCAGCCGTTGGGGGGCAGAGTCGAACACCGGGGAGCTGTTTTTT.

The V and J genes are TRBV10-3 and TRBJ1-2, with D perhaps matching TRBD1 (6 bases). Germline V gene lookup returns CDR1 ENHRY and CDR2 SYGVKD. This CDR3 comprises 19 residues. V was pared by 3 bases and J by 0 bases, with 23 bases between. The CDR3 loop reads CAISDPNGGPRGANYGYTF. The CDR3 DNA is TGTGCCATCAGTGACCCTAACGGGGGGCCGAGGGGAGCTAACTATGGCTACACCTTC.

This clonotype was counted a few times. This chain links TRBV6-4 with TRBJ2-7; D remains ambiguous. CDR1 MRHNA and CDR2 SNTAGT come from the germline V gene. V was pared by 5 bases and J by 0 bases, with 14 bases between. CDR3 size: 15 residues. CDR3 loop: CASSPWTVSSYEQYF. For the CDR3, the DNA is TGTGCCAGCAGTCCCTGGACGGTTAGCTCCTACGAGCAGTACTTC.

This clonotype was recorded many times. V gene TRBV9 combines with J gene TRBJ2-1, with a tentative D call TRBD2 (6 bases). Trimming left V 5 bases short and J 9 bases short, with 9 bases between. Looked up from germline, CDR1 is SGDLS and CDR2 is YYNGEE. The CDR3 is 11 amino acids. CDR3 amino acids: CASRKEGEQFF. In DNA, the CDR3 is TGTGCCAGCAGAAAGGAGGGTGAGCAGTTCTTC.

The chain recombines TRBV6-5 with TRBJ1-1, with 7 positions matching TRBD1. J lost 4 bases, V lost 2 bases, and 10 bases had no gene match. Germline CDR1 MNHEY, CDR2 SVGAGI. This CDR3 has 16 amino acids. The CDR3 loop is CASSYHTGTEPTEAFF. The CDR3 nucleotides are TGTGCCAGCAGTTACCACACAGGGACAGAGCCCACTGAAGCTTTCTTT.

This clonotype was recorded many times. The rearrangement joins TRBV15 to TRBJ1-5; tentatively, D is TRBD1 (5 bases). Trimming cost V 1 base and J 9 bases, with 19 bases left between them. Germline V gene lookup returns CDR1 LNHNV and CDR2 YYDKDF (reference sequence). The CDR3 totals 16 residues. The CDR3 DNA is TGTGCCACCAGCAGAGCCCGCGGGGCAGCTCCTTGGCCCCAGCATTTT. This encodes CATSRARGAAPWPQHF.

V and J are TRBV12-3 or TRBV12-4 and TRBJ2-1; the D gene is possibly TRBD2 (6 bases). With 8 bases removed from V and 9 bases from J, the gap between germline ends came to 14 bases. The CDR3 covers 12 residues. CDR3 in amino acids: CASLRAGTEQFF. The CDR3 DNA sequence: TGTGCCAGCCTTAGGGCGGGAACTGAGCAGTTCTTC.

This clonotype turned up a few times. The J gene is TRBJ1-5, the V gene TRBV7-9; a weak D match, TRBD1 (5 bases). The CDR3 runs 14 residues. Per the germline V gene, CDR1 is SEHNR and CDR2 is FQNEAQ (reference sequence). V lost 0 bases, J lost 6 bases, and 9 bases lay in between. The CDR3 loop is CASSLAGEGQPQHF. CDR3 sequence (DNA): TGTGCCAGCAGCTTAGCAGGGGAAGGTCAGCCCCAGCATTTT.

This clonotype has ten or more counts. The chain carries TRBV3-1 and TRBJ1-6, with 11 bases fitting TRBD1. Germline V gives CDR1 LGHDT, CDR2 YNNKEL (reference sequence). V was pared by 4 bases and J by 4 bases, with 3 bases of the junction left unmatched. The CDR3 extends over 16 amino acids. The CDR3 region has the DNA TGTGCCAGCAGCCCCCGGGACAGGGGGTATAATTCACCCCTCCACTTT. This encodes CASSPRDRGYNSPLHF.

This clonotype has at least ten counts. The V and J genes are TRBV15 and TRBJ1-1; possibly TRBD1 for D (6 bases). Germline V gives CDR1 LNHNV, CDR2 YYDKDF (reference sequence). The CDR3 is 15 residues long. Trimming cost V 0 bases and J 1 base, with 9 bases left between them. In nucleotides, the CDR3 is TGTGCCACCAGCAGAGATAGGGGACAGAACACTGAAGCTTTCTTT. This codes for CATSRDRGQNTEAFF. The variable domain in full, completed from reference TRBV15 and TRBJ1-1, reads DAMVIQNPRYQVTQFGKPVTLSCSQTLNHNVMYWYQQKSSQAPKLLFHYYDKDFNNEADTPDNFQSRRPNTSFCFLDIRSPGLGDTAMYLCATSRDRGQNTEAFFGQGTRLTVV.

This clonotype was counted a single time. The V gene is TRBV5-1, the J gene TRBJ2-1; D is undetermined. Germline CDR1 SGHRS, CDR2 YFSETQ. The CDR3 runs to 15 residues. V was shortened by 0 bases and J by 1 base, with 8 bases between the two germline ends. The CDR3 DNA reads as TGCGCCAGCAGCTTGGAAGGACGATCCTACAATGAGCAGTTCTTC. It translates to CASSLEGRSYNEQFF.

This clonotype has ten or more counts. The J gene is TRBJ1-2, the V gene TRBV29-1, with D possibly TRBD1 on 5 matching bases. The CDR3 length is 11 residues. Trimming stripped 4 bases from V and 6 bases from J, with 9 bases between. Germline V gene lookup returns CDR1 SQVTM and CDR2 ANQGSEA. CDR3 in amino acids: CSVGRDNGYTF. In DNA, the CDR3 is TGCAGCGTTGGCAGGGATAATGGCTACACCTTC.

This clonotype came up many times. The V and J genes are TRBV12-3 or TRBV12-4 and TRBJ2-1; 9 bases match TRBD2. The CDR3 loop spans 14 amino acids. The trim removed 5 bases at V and 5 bases at J, leaving 4 bases unmatched. The CDR3, as DNA: TGTGCCAGCAGTGAAAGCGGGAGGAACAATGAGCAGTTCTTC. This codes for CASSESGRNNEQFF.

This clonotype was seen a few times. The chain joins TRBV19 to TRBJ2-7; 7 bases agree with TRBD1. The length of the CDR3 is 12 residues. With V trimmed by 2 bases and J by 7 bases, 2 bases remained unmatched. Germline V lookup: CDR1 LNHDA, CDR2 SQIVND (reference sequence). The chain's CDR3 is CASSIPQGEQYF. DNA of the CDR3: TGTGCCAGTAGTATACCACAGGGGGAGCAGTACTTC.